These 31 T cell receptor beta chains share one sample of origin, sequenced in a study of low-dose radiotherapy and immunotherapy resistance in tumors. cDNA synthesis used a TRAV/TRBV-specific primer set for both chains. The TCRs were subjected to amplification over approximately 20 PCR cycles employing a constant-region primer in conjunction with a V-primer adapter. Using its own MiXCR run on the reads, TCRdb lists one record per CDR3 protein. Among more than 70,000 distinct CDR3 sequences listed, 30% to 40% were seen once. As to time point: before trial treatment. The input for sequencing was PBMCs, taken before treatment. The receptors come from a female donor with ovarian cancer.

This chain links TRBV6-2 or TRBV6-3 with TRBJ1-1, with TRBD1 matching 8 bases. The CDR3 covers 15 residues. In germline, CDR1 is MNHEY, CDR2 SVGEGT. With V trimmed by 6 bases and J by 5 bases, 11 bases remained unmatched. The CDR3 nucleotides read TGTGCCAGCAGCTCCCTTACAGGGGGGAGGACTGAAGCTTTCTTT. Protein sequence: CASSSLTGGRTEAFF.

V gene TRBV29-1 combines with J gene TRBJ2-7; possible D gene TRBD2, 5 bases. Germline CDR1 reads SQVTM; CDR2 reads ANQGSEA. Trimming removed 2 bases at V and 0 bases at J, with 8 bases between. The CDR3 has 13 amino acids. CDR3 residues: CSVEWTGSYEQYF. For the CDR3, the DNA is TGCAGCGTTGAATGGACTGGCTCCTACGAGCAGTACTTC.

This clonotype came up many times. This chain uses TRBV11-2 with TRBJ2-2, with D unclear. CDR1 is SGHAT and CDR2 is FQNNGV in the germline V gene. CDR3 length: 13 amino acids. The ends were cut back, 3 bases at V and 6 bases at J, with 8 bases in the middle. For the CDR3, the DNA is TGTGCCAGCAGCTTCGGTTGGTCCGGGGAGCTGTTTTTT. Translated: CASSFGWSGELFF.

To note about this clonotype: Because the CDR3's place on the DNA is in doubt, the DNA is left out and the CDR3 is given as listed by TCRdb. The J gene is TRBJ2-2, the V gene TRBV24-1; the table gives TRBD1 as D, unverified against the DNA. Germline V gene lookup returns CDR1 KGHDR and CDR2 SFDVKD. The CDR3 length equals 16 residues, ends included. CDR3 amino acids: CATSDVGARTGELFFF.

The chain employs TRBV20-1 and TRBJ1-2; D not resolved. Per germline, CDR1 DFQATT and CDR2 SNEGSKA (reference sequence). This CDR3 contains 15 residues. V was pared by 0 bases and J by 0 bases, with 11 bases between. DNA of the CDR3: TGCAGTGCTAGAGACCCATGGACCTCTAACTATGGCTACACCTTC. Its translation is CSARDPWTSNYGYTF.

This clonotype was detected ten times or more. The rearrangement joins TRBV19 to TRBJ2-7; 9 positions agree with TRBD1. The junction had 3 bases not matched to a gene; V was cut back by 3 bases and J by 0 bases. CDR1 and CDR2 (germline): LNHDA, SQIVND (reference sequence). This CDR3 contains 15 residues. The CDR3: CASSIPGQGSYEQYF. The CDR3 region has the DNA TGTGCCAGTAGTATTCCGGGACAGGGCTCCTACGAGCAGTACTTC.

The chain links TRBV11-2 to TRBJ2-7, with 8 bases fitting TRBD2. The ends lost 3 bases at V and 3 bases at J; junction bases unmatched: 4. The length of the CDR3 is 14 residues. CDR1 and CDR2 (germline): SGHAT, FQNNGV. DNA of the CDR3: TGTGCCAGCAGCTTCGGGGGGGTCATCTACGAGCAGTACTTC. Translation gives CASSFGGVIYEQYF.

This clonotype appeared many times. This sequence joins TRBV29-1 and TRBJ1-5, with D unresolved. This CDR3 is built from 14 residues. Germline loops: CDR1 SQVTM, CDR2 ANQGSEA. Trimming stripped 5 bases from V and 6 bases from J, with 17 bases between. CDR3 DNA sequence: TGCAGCGTTTCTGACACCCCCACTAGTCAGCCCCAGCATTTT. This sequence encodes CSVSDTPTSQPQHF.

Many counts were recorded for this clonotype. This chain joins TRBV21-1 and TRBJ2-3; whether TRBD2, the table's D call, matches the DNA was not checked. TRBV21-1 is labeled a pseudogene. The CDR3 sequence is 20 residues long. CDR3 DNA: TGTGCCAGCAGCAAGACCGGGGCCGGGACTAGCGGGAACGGGACAGATACGCAGTATTTT. This translates into CASSKTGAGTSGNGTDTQYF.

V usage is TRBV11-2 and J usage is TRBJ2-3, with D maybe TRBD2 (6 bases). Germline loops: CDR1 SGHAT, CDR2 FQNNGV. The V and J ends lost 9 bases and 2 bases respectively, with 21 bases between them. CDR3 length: 16 amino acids. Written as DNA, the CDR3 is TGTGCCAGTCCCCTACCGGGCGGGATTGCCACAGATACGCAGTATTTT. The encoded protein is CASPLPGGIATDTQYF.

In this sample, this clonotype turned up many times. The gene calls are TRBV25-1 and TRBJ1-3; D not certain. Germline CDR1 MGHDK, CDR2 SYGVNS. The germline V and J ends were trimmed by 8 bases and 4 bases, with 12 bases remaining between them. The CDR3 sequence is 13 residues long. This CDR3 reads CASADVQGNTIYF. CDR3 sequence (DNA): TGTGCCAGCGCCGACGTGCAGGGAAACACCATATATTTT.

The rearrangement links TRBV2 to TRBJ1-3; TRBD1 agrees at 8 bases. V lost 4 bases to trimming and J lost 2 bases; unmatched junction nucleotides: 7. Per germline, CDR1 SNHLY and CDR2 FYNNEI. This CDR3 region has 16 residues. The CDR3, as DNA: TGTGCCAGCAGTGGACAGGGGAGGCAAGCTGGAAACACCATATATTTT. It translates to CASSGQGRQAGNTIYF.

In this sample, this clonotype turned up many times. The chain links TRBV12-3 or TRBV12-4 to TRBJ1-5; no reliable D call. The CDR3 length is 14 residues. V was clipped by 6 bases and J by 11 bases, with 20 bases between them. The CDR3 sequence: CASSPWGTVWAQHF. Here the CDR3 DNA reads TGTGCCAGCAGCCCCTGGGGAACAGTTTGGGCCCAGCATTTT.

This chain joins TRBV4-3 and TRBJ2-2; no clear D. Trimming removed 0 bases at V and 5 bases at J, with 10 bases between. CDR1 is LGHNA and CDR2 is YSLEER in the germline V gene. The CDR3 contains 15 residues. CDR3 DNA sequence: TGCGCCAGCAGCCAAGATGGGTTCAGTACCGGGGAGCTGTTTTTT. It codes for CASSQDGFSTGELFF.

This clonotype has more than one count but fewer than ten. Written as DNA, the CDR3 is TGTGCCACCAGGTCGGGGGGTCTAGCGGGAGCTGTCTTTTACAATGAGCAGTTCTTC. Amino acids: CATRSGGLAGAVFYNEQFF. The J gene is TRBJ2-1, the V gene TRBV24-1; 10 positions agree with TRBD2. After removal of 7 bases from V and 4 bases from J, the junction contained 18 bases not matched to a gene. CDR1 and CDR2 from the germline V gene are KGHDR and SFDVKD. The CDR3 is 19 amino acids.

This clonotype has a count of ten or more. The chain is built from TRBV3-1 and TRBJ2-5, with D perhaps being TRBD1 or TRBD2 (6 bases each). This CDR3 has 17 amino acids. Germline assignment: CDR1 LGHDT and CDR2 YNNKEL (reference sequence). V lost 1 base and J lost 4, with 19 bases in between. In DNA, the CDR3 is TGTGCCAGCAGCCAAGGCCGAGGGGGGACCATAGGAGAGACCCAGTACTTC. This encodes CASSQGRGGTIGETQYF.

The sample holds many counts of this clonotype. The chain has TRBV5-4 and TRBJ2-3; no clear D gene. V dropped 4 bases and J dropped 2 bases, with 8 bases sitting between them. Germline values: CDR1 SGHNT, CDR2 YYREEE (reference sequence). The CDR3 is 13 residues long. The CDR3 coding sequence is TGTGCCAGCAGCAGTGGATACACAGATACGCAGTATTTT. Protein: CASSSGYTDTQYF.

This clonotype was seen only a few times. The V gene is TRBV12-3 or TRBV12-4, the J gene TRBJ1-1; tentative D call: TRBD1 (5 bases). Trimming left V 3 bases short and J 6 bases short, with 11 bases between. The CDR3 is 13 residues long. The CDR3 here is CASSLEGSAEAFF. CDR3 coding DNA: TGTGCCAGCAGTTTGGAGGGGTCCGCTGAAGCTTTCTTT.

V is TRBV5-1 and J is TRBJ2-6, with D unresolved. Trimming took off 5 bases at V and 4 bases at J, with 7 bases between the two ends. The CDR3 is 13 residues long. CDR1 is SGHRS, CDR2 YFSETQ, per germline. CDR3 sequence: CASRGGGANVLTF. CDR3 coding DNA: TGCGCCAGCAGGGGCGGCGGGGCCAACGTCCTGACTTTC.

This clonotype was seen a few times. The chain links TRBV6-2 or TRBV6-3 to TRBJ2-2; 8 positions match TRBD2. V shed 6 bases, J shed 7 bases, and the junction held 13 bases outside the gene matches. The CDR3 has 16 amino acids. Germline CDR1 and CDR2: MNHEY and SVGEGT. CDR3 sequence reads: CASRKQSGSGSGELFF. In DNA, the CDR3 is TGTGCCAGCAGGAAACAGTCCGGGAGCGGGAGCGGGGAGCTGTTTTTT.

This clonotype showed up many times. The chain has TRBV12-3 or TRBV12-4 and TRBJ2-1, with D perhaps assigned TRBD1 or TRBD2 (5 bases each). Trimming removed 5 bases at V and 0 bases at J, with 17 bases between. The CDR3 extends over 17 amino acids. The CDR3 region has the DNA TGTGCCAGCAGTCCTCCCGGGACCCCGAGCTCCTACAATGAGCAGTTCTTC. Its translation: CASSPPGTPSSYNEQFF.

About this clonotype itself: Since a far larger clone is one base different, this is likely a read error. The rearrangement uses TRBV11-2 and TRBJ2-7, with D perhaps TRBD1 (6 bases). The CDR3 runs 16 residues. The germline gives CDR1 SGHAT, CDR2 FQNNGV. CDR3 sequence reads: CASSLLSTGNPYEQYF. The CDR3 DNA reads TGCGCCAGCAGCCTCCTCTCGACAGGTAACCCCTACGAGCAGTACTTC.

This clonotype occurred many times. The V gene is TRBV4-2, the J gene TRBJ2-2; tentatively, D is TRBD1 (7 bases). CDR1 is LGHNA and CDR2 is YNFKEQ in the germline V gene. V shed 0 bases and J shed 5 bases, with 16 bases lying between them. The CDR3 is made up of 17 amino acids. The DNA for the CDR3 is TGTGCCAGCAGCCAAGAAGGAGGGACAGAGATAACCGGGGAGCTGTTTTTT. It is translated as CASSQEGGTEITGELFF.

This clonotype turned up a few times. The rearrangement links TRBV6-2 or TRBV6-3 to TRBJ2-5; 11 bases are shared with TRBD1. Trimming at V came to 7 bases and at J to 0 bases, leaving 7 bases not matched to a gene. CDR3 length: 16 residues. Germline V lookup: CDR1 MNHEY, CDR2 SVGEGT. In DNA form, the CDR3 reads TGTGCCAGCATCCAAAGGGACAGGGGGTACCAAGAGACCCAGTACTTC. This encodes CASIQRDRGYQETQYF.

This chain joins TRBV4-2 and TRBJ1-1; D unresolved. CDR3 length equals 15 residues. The germline V gene encodes CDR1 LGHNA and CDR2 YNFKEQ. Trimming removed 0 bases from V and 0 bases from J, with 8 bases in between. DNA of the CDR3: TGTGCCAGCAGCCAAGATAGAGCCATGAACACTGAAGCTTTCTTT. Its protein product is CASSQDRAMNTEAFF.

The chain links TRBV7-6 to TRBJ2-7; 8 positions agree with TRBD1. J lost 6 bases, V lost 3 bases, and 7 bases had no gene match. The CDR3 runs 14 residues. Per germline, CDR1 SGHVS and CDR2 FNYEAQ. The CDR3 region is CASSFGAGGFEQYF. CDR3 coding DNA: TGTGCCAGCAGCTTTGGTGCAGGGGGCTTCGAGCAGTACTTC.

This clonotype was observed many times. The chain combines TRBV2 with TRBJ2-1; possibly TRBD2 for D (6 bases). Trimming shortened V by 5 bases and J by 6 bases, and 23 bases separated the two germline ends. Germline V gives CDR1 SNHLY, CDR2 FYNNEI. This CDR3 comprises 17 residues. As DNA, the CDR3 is TGTGCCAGCAGTTTTATCCCCGGGACCCCCGGGGGCAATGAGCAGTTCTTC. This codes for CASSFIPGTPGGNEQFF. The full variable domain, its missing parts supplied by reference TRBV2 and TRBJ2-1, is EPEVTQTPSHQVTQMGQEVILRCVPISNHLYFYWYRQILGQKVEFLVSFYNNEISEKSEIFDDQFSVERPDGSNFTLKIRSTKLEDSAMYFCASSFIPGTPGGNEQFFGPGTRLTVL.

Remarks on this clonotype: This likely reflects a read error, since a far larger clone is one base away. The V gene is TRBV2, the J gene TRBJ2-5; TRBD1 agrees at 8 bases. The V gene's germline CDR1 is SNHLY and CDR2 FYNNEI. The ends lost 6 bases at V and 11 bases at J; junction bases unmatched: 17. The CDR3 is 15 amino acids. The CDR3 sequence is CASSLQGVAYNEQYF. The CDR3 nucleotides are TGTGCCAGCAGCTTACAGGGGGTAGCCTACAATGAGCAGTACTTC.

This clonotype was seen many times. The chain combines TRBV24-1 with TRBJ2-5; 8 bases fit TRBD2. V gave up 5 bases and J gave up 1 base; unmatched junction bases: 5. Germline CDR1 KGHDR, CDR2 SFDVKD. The CDR3 consists of 15 residues. CDR3 in amino acids: CATSAQGTSQETQYF. Written as DNA, the CDR3 is TGTGCCACCAGTGCCCAAGGGACTAGCCAAGAGACCCAGTACTTC.

This clonotype was counted ten times or more. The chain joins TRBV30 to TRBJ2-7; the D gene is possibly TRBD1 (6 bases). The CDR3 loop spans 11 amino acids. Germline CDR1 and CDR2: GTSNPN and SVGIG (reference sequence). V dropped 5 bases and J dropped 3 bases, with 8 bases sitting between them. The CDR3 region has the DNA TGTGCCTGGCAGGACAGCTACGAGCAGTACTTC. Amino acids: CAWQDSYEQYF.

Comment on this clonotype: It differs at one base from a far larger clone, so likely a read error. The chain has TRBV29-1 and TRBJ2-1, with D possibly being TRBD1 or TRBD2 (5 bases each). Trimming took 0 bases from V and 10 from J, leaving 16 bases between them. The CDR3 extends over 14 amino acids. Germline CDR1 is SQVTM and CDR2 is ANQGSEA. CDR3 bases: TGCAGCGTTGAAGAAACCGGGACCAGCTACGAGCAGTTCTTC. Translation: CSVEETGTSYEQFF.